This record covers a single T cell receptor beta chain. This CDR3 spans 15 amino acids. From germline, CDR1 is ENHRY and CDR2 SYGVKD. V lost 0 bases and J lost 7; bases outside the gene matches: 6. As originally analysed: Estimation of nucleated cell counts was performed using reference gene primer amplification. Sequencing used immunoSEQ multiplex PCR; TCRdb keeps in-frame clones, though not all of them. V, J and clone size were drawn from that table, and D and trimming were deduced from the DNA. The data show about 250,000 clones, 85% seen once. The data were taken from a study of blood T cell repertoires in COVID-19. Study summary: COVID-19 samples, acute and convalescent, were from the United States, Italy and Spain. T cells, B-cell-depleted T cells, or PBMCs supplied cDNA or gDNA.

This TCR was recovered from a woman aged 55 to 70 with active or convalescent COVID-19. Sequencing was carried out using peripheral blood. This chain connects TRBV10-3 to TRBJ1-1; the match to TRBD1 covers 9 bases. CDR3 bases: TGTGCCATCAGTGAGTCGACAGGGGGAGTAGGTGAAGCTTTCTTT. Its protein is CAISESTGGVGEAFF.